One sample yielded the 23 T cell receptor beta chains listed below, sequenced in a study of blood T cell repertoires in COVID-19. TCRdb keeps only in-frame clones here, not all; method: immunoSEQ multiplex PCR. This sample has fewer than 250,000 clones, with 70% to 90% found just once. Sample: peripheral blood. These TCRs come from a man aged 40-50 years with acute or convalescent COVID-19.

This clone was observed a single time. The chain recombines TRBV30 with TRBJ2-7; D perhaps matches TRBD1 (6 bases). CDR3 length: 12 amino acids. The germline V gene has CDR1 GTSNPN and CDR2 SVGIG (reference sequence). V was pared by 0 bases and J by 4 bases, with 7 bases between. CDR3 DNA: TGTGCCTGGAGTGTACAGGGATACGAGCAGTACTTC. Translated: CAWSVQGYEQYF.

This clone was picked up one time. The chain has TRBV3-1 (or the pseudogene TRBV3-2) and TRBJ1-1; no reliable D call. CDR1 and CDR2 (germline): LGHDT, YNNKEL (reference sequence). The ends were cut back, 2 bases at V and 7 bases at J, with 14 bases in the middle. The CDR3 is made up of 14 amino acids. The CDR3 DNA follows: TGTGCCAGCAGCCAATGGGGAGGGCTGGGTGAAGCTTTCTTT. Protein: CASSQWGGLGEAFF.

In this sample, this clone turned up once. The chain recombines TRBV3-1 (or the pseudogene TRBV3-2) with TRBJ2-7, with 12 bases lining up with TRBD1. The CDR3 has 12 residues. CDR1 and CDR2 (germline): LGHDT, YNNKEL (reference sequence). Trimming cost V 3 bases and J 10 bases; bases outside gene matches: 1. In DNA, the CDR3 is TGTGCCAGCAGCCACGGGACAGGGGGCCAGTACTTC. Protein: CASSHGTGGQYF.

The chain has TRBV3-1 (or the pseudogene TRBV3-2) and TRBJ2-1; D may be TRBD2 (5 bases). The CDR3 spans 17 residues. V gave up 1 base and J gave up 6 bases, with 19 bases separating them. Germline assignment: CDR1 LGHDT and CDR2 YNNKEL (reference sequence). For the CDR3, the DNA is TGTGCCAGCAGCCAAGTCCTGGGAGCGGAGATAGGCAATGAGCAGTTCTTC. Translated, it gives CASSQVLGAEIGNEQFF.

The rearrangement links TRBV5-1 to TRBJ2-5; TRBD2 is a possible D gene (7 bases). CDR1 and CDR2 (germline): SGHRS, YFSETQ. The CDR3 sequence is 13 residues long. The germline V and J ends were trimmed by 5 bases and 5 bases, with 13 bases remaining between them. The CDR3 DNA reads TGCGCCAGCAGTCTGGCGGGGGCTGAGACCCAGTACTTC. This translates into CASSLAGAETQYF.

This sequence joins TRBV5-6 and TRBJ2-7, with 11 nucleotides matching TRBD2. Germline V gives CDR1 SGHDT, CDR2 YYEEEE. Germline trimming cut 6 bases from V and 5 bases from J; bases unmatched to any gene: 10. The CDR3 contains 15 residues. DNA of the CDR3: TGTGCCAGCACCCTAGCGGGGGGTCCCCTGCACGAGCAGTACTTC. Encoded protein: CASTLAGGPLHEQYF. The whole variable domain, remainder taken from reference TRBV5-6 and TRBJ2-7, is DAGVTQSPTHLIKTRGQQVTLRCSPKSGHDTVSWYQQALGQGPQFIFQYYEEEERQRGNFPDRFSGHQFPNYSSELNVNALLLGDSALYLCASTLAGGPLHEQYFGPGTRLTVT.

The genes are TRBV7-3 and TRBJ1-1; TRBD1 matches at 7 bases. V shed 5 bases and J 4 bases; nucleotides not matched to a gene: 7. The CDR3 extends over 14 amino acids. Per the germline V gene, CDR1 is SGHTA and CDR2 is FQGTGA. The CDR3 region is CASSRRGEITEAFF. The CDR3 coding sequence is TGTGCCAGCAGCCGCAGGGGGGAGATCACTGAAGCTTTCTTT.

This chain uses TRBV15 with TRBJ2-2, with D perhaps TRBD2 (6 bases). V lost 3 bases and J 3 bases, leaving 11 bases between the germline ends. CDR1 is LNHNV, CDR2 YYDKDF, per germline (reference sequence). There are 15 residues in the CDR3. This chain's CDR3 is CATSSPGLDTGELFF. In DNA form, the CDR3 reads TGTGCCACCAGCAGTCCGGGACTGGACACCGGGGAGCTGTTTTTT.

The chain recombines TRBV5-4 with TRBJ2-7; D may be TRBD2 (6 bases). The V and J ends lost 0 bases and 5 bases respectively, with 18 bases between them. CDR3 size: 16 residues. Germline V gene data show CDR1 as SGHNT and CDR2 as YYREEE (reference sequence). DNA of the CDR3: TGTGCCAGCAGCTTGGAAGGTAGGGCGGGATGGGACGAGCAGTACTTC. It codes for CASSLEGRAGWDEQYF.

The rearrangement uses TRBV7-2 and TRBJ1-1; possibly TRBD1 for D (5 bases). Trimming pared 6 bases from V and 10 bases from J, leaving 15 bases between. Per the germline V gene, CDR1 is SGHTA and CDR2 is FQGNSA. This CDR3 comprises 12 residues. CDR3 nucleotide sequence: TGTGCCAGCAGTCTTCTGGGGCGCGGAGCTTTCTTT. Residues: CASSLLGRGAFF. Drawing the rest from reference TRBV7-2 and TRBJ1-1, the complete variable domain is GAGVSQSPSNKVTEKGKDVELRCDPISGHTALYWYRQSLGQGLEFLIYFQGNSAPDKSGLPSDRFSAERTGGSVSTLTIQRTQQEDSAVYLCASSLLGRGAFFGQGTRLTVV.

This clone was observed a handful of times. Distinct nucleotide sequences in the sample also encode this CDR3. The rearrangement links TRBV2 to TRBJ1-1, with 7 bases that match TRBD1. Germline trimming cut 5 bases from V and 1 base from J; bases unmatched to any gene: 1. CDR1 is SNHLY and CDR2 is FYNNEI in the germline V gene. The length of the CDR3 is 13 residues. The CDR3 nucleotides read TGTGCCAGCAGTCGACAGGGGAACACTGAAGCTTTCTTT. It specifies CASSRQGNTEAFF.

The V call is TRBV21-1, the J call TRBJ1-2; the DNA was not used to check the table's D call, TRBD1. TRBV21-1 is a listed pseudogene. This CDR3 has 15 amino acids. The CDR3 is CASSHIQGFCYGYTF. The CDR3 DNA sequence: TGTGCCAGCTCTCACATACAGGGTTTTTGCTATGGCTACACCTTC.

This rearrangement joins TRBV7-2 to TRBJ2-7, with 7 bases lining up with TRBD2. This CDR3 has 14 amino acids. V dropped 1 base and J dropped 7; count of bases not matched to a gene: 7. Germline loops: CDR1 SGHTA, CDR2 FQGNSA. The CDR3 sequence: CASSLDRQGGEQYF. In DNA, the CDR3 is TGTGCCAGCAGCTTAGATCGGCAGGGAGGGGAGCAGTACTTC.

A remark on this clone: At the DNA level, this CDR3 is encoded by other sequences in the same sample as well. The chain joins TRBV12-3 or TRBV12-4 to TRBJ1-2, with TRBD1 matching over 8 bases. CDR3 length: 13 residues. The V and J ends lost 5 bases and 4 bases, in that order; junction bases with no gene match: 3. CDR3 region: CASSPGQGYGYTF. The CDR3, as DNA: TGTGCCAGCAGTCCTGGACAGGGCTATGGCTACACCTTC.

The V call is TRBV7-9, the J call TRBJ1-2, with a possible D match to TRBD1 (5 bases). This CDR3 spans 12 amino acids. Germline V gives CDR1 SEHNR, CDR2 FQNEAQ (reference sequence). V was pared by 5 bases and J by 4 bases, with 8 bases between. DNA for the CDR3: TGTGCCAGCAGCGGGGGACTCTATGGCTACACCTTC. It is translated as CASSGGLYGYTF.

The genes are TRBV23-1 and TRBJ2-3; 10 nucleotides line up with TRBD2. TRBV23-1 is an open reading frame whose function is uncertain. J lost 2 bases, V lost 6 bases, and 17 bases had no gene match. The length of the CDR3 is 19 residues. CDR3 coding DNA: TGCGCCAGCAGCCCCCAGGGGGCAACTAGCGGGACTCACACAGATACGCAGTATTTT. It encodes CASSPQGATSGTHTDTQYF.

A few counts support this clone. The rearrangement joins TRBV5-6 to TRBJ1-1; D remains unclear. The V end was cut by 1 base, the J end by 8 bases, with 6 bases between. The CDR3 has 11 residues. The germline V gene encodes CDR1 SGHDT and CDR2 YYEEEE. The CDR3 DNA is TGTGCCAGCAGCTTGACGGGAGAAGCTTTCTTT. It encodes CASSLTGEAFF.

This chain uses TRBV18 with TRBJ1-1, with a tentative D call TRBD1 (5 bases). With 6 bases removed from V and 0 bases from J, the gap between germline ends came to 8 bases. Germline V lookup: CDR1 KGHSH, CDR2 LQKENI. This CDR3 has 13 residues. The CDR3 region is CASSGGVNTEAFF. CDR3 nucleotide sequence: TGTGCCAGCTCCGGGGGAGTGAACACTGAAGCTTTCTTT.

The chain recombines TRBV5-4 with TRBJ2-1; D is possibly TRBD2 (7 bases). Germline lookup yields CDR1 SGHNT and CDR2 YYREEE (reference sequence). The CDR3 is 15 residues long. The V gene lost 0 bases and the J gene lost 4 bases, with 11 bases spanning the gap. CDR3 coding DNA: TGTGCCAGCAGCTTGGACGGGGGGCTATACAATGAGCAGTTCTTC. As protein: CASSLDGGLYNEQFF.

The chain is built from TRBV24-1 and TRBJ2-4; D perhaps matches TRBD2 (5 bases). This CDR3 is built from 16 residues. Germline lookup yields CDR1 KGHDR and CDR2 SFDVKD. V lost 2 bases to trimming and J lost 0 bases, with 10 bases between them. This CDR3 is CATSDSVGLAKNIQYF. DNA of the CDR3: TGTGCCACCAGTGATTCTGTCGGACTAGCCAAAAACATTCAGTACTTC.

Written as DNA, the CDR3 is TGTGCCAGCAGCTCGCCTTTACTAGCGGAGGGGTTTGCGGAGACCCAGTACTTC. Its protein product is CASSSPLLAEGFAETQYF. This sequence joins TRBV5-4 and TRBJ2-5; 8 bases agree with TRBD2. The length of the CDR3 is 18 residues. The trim removed 3 bases at V and 5 bases at J, leaving 18 bases unmatched. Germline assignment: CDR1 SGHNT and CDR2 YYREEE (reference sequence).

This clone turned up a few times. The CDR3 sequence is CASSESGFHTGELFF. The CDR3 coding sequence is TGTGCCAGCAGTGAGTCAGGGTTCCACACCGGGGAGCTGTTTTTT. The chain recombines TRBV25-1 with TRBJ2-2, with D perhaps TRBD1 (5 bases). This CDR3 contains 15 residues. Between the trimmed V and J ends, which lost 3 bases and 3 bases, there was a span of 11 bases. Germline CDR1 is MGHDK and CDR2 is SYGVNS.

This rearrangement joins TRBV5-1 to TRBJ1-3, with TRBD1 identical over 9 bases. Germline lookup yields CDR1 SGHRS and CDR2 YFSETQ. The J segment lost 7 bases and the V segment lost 1 base, leaving 3 bases of the junction unmatched. The length of the CDR3 is 14 residues. The CDR3 sequence: CASSLRDRDNTIYF. CDR3 DNA: TGCGCCAGCAGCTTGAGGGACAGGGACAACACCATATATTTT.